The rows below give T cell receptor beta chains drawn from one sample of a study of blood T cell repertoires in COVID-19. Assay: immunoSEQ multiplex PCR; the TCRdb copy retains only in-frame clones and omits some. Of 500,000 or so clones detected, roughly 87% appear once; the ten largest clones hold under 0.85%. The material sequenced was PBMCs or T cells enriched from blood (not recorded which). These receptors all come from a woman in her late teens or twenties who had recovered from COVID-19. Each CDR3 is given with its conserved first and last residue. D genes are given only for firm matches. A row's size may be missing; if present it is once, few, many or a size class.

J gene,V gene,D gene,clone size,CDR3 protein,CDR3 DNA
TRBJ1-2,TRBV7-9,TRBD1,.,CASSLAGTGEGGYTF,TGTGCCAGCAGCTTAGCGGGGACAGGGGAAGGAGGCTACACCTTC
TRBJ1-4,TRBV5-1,TRBD1,.,CASSLGQGAEKLFF,TGCGCCAGCAGCTTGGGGCAGGGGGCTGAAAAACTGTTTTTT
TRBJ2-3,TRBV29-1,.,.,CSVVGGLGVDTQYF,TGCAGCGTTGTTGGGGGCCTTGGGGTGGATACGCAGTATTTT
TRBJ2-7,TRBV5-1,.,.,CASSSGRATIDYEQYF,TGCGCCAGCAGCTCGGGAAGGGCCACTATTGATTACGAGCAGTACTTC
TRBJ1-2,TRBV20-1,TRBD1,.,CSAVGTGGYTF,TGCAGTGCGGTCGGGACAGGTGGCTACACCTTC
TRBJ1-2,TRBV2,TRBD1,.,CASSSGQNYGYTF,TGTGCCAGCAGTTCGGGACAGAACTATGGCTACACCTTC
TRBJ2-7,TRBV19,TRBD2,.,CASSMGSGGYYEQYF,TGTGCCAGTAGTATGGGAAGCGGGGGGTACTACGAGCAGTACTTC
TRBJ1-2,TRBV5-5,.,.,CASSPGQLNYGYTF,TGTGCCAGCAGCCCCGGACAGCTAAACTATGGCTACACCTTC
TRBJ2-5,TRBV5-8,TRBD1,few,CASSLDRGETQYF,TGTGCCAGCAGCTTGGACAGGGGGGAGACCCAGTACTTC
TRBJ2-2,TRBV6-1,.,.,CASSDSTAGELFF,TGTGCCAGCAGTGATTCTACAGCCGGGGAGCTGTTTTTT
TRBJ2-3,TRBV3-1/TRBV3-2,.,.,CASSQAGIVGTDTQYF,TGTGCCAGCAGCCAAGCAGGGATTGTCGGCACAGATACGCAGTATTTT
TRBJ2-7,TRBV10-3,TRBD2,.,CAIRDIIAGQTYEQYF,TGTGCCATCAGGGACATTATAGCGGGGCAAACCTACGAGCAGTACTTC
TRBJ2-5,TRBV7-2,.,.,CASSLVWEGGETQYF,TGTGCCAGCAGCTTAGTATGGGAGGGGGGAGAGACCCAGTACTTC
TRBJ1-3,TRBV5-5,.,.,CASSLDRVTGNTIYF,TGTGCCAGCAGCTTGGACAGGGTAACGGGAAACACCATATATTTT
TRBJ1-1,TRBV5-1,TRBD1,.,CASSARTGGDQEAFF,TGCGCCAGCAGCGCAAGGACAGGGGGCGACCAAGAAGCTTTCTTT
TRBJ1-6,TRBV30,TRBD1,few,CAWGTGSNSPLHF,TGTGCCTGGGGGACAGGGAGCAATTCACCCCTCCACTTT
TRBJ2-1,TRBV2,.,once,CASSPKGGALNNEQFF,TGTGCCAGCTCCCCCAAAGGGGGGGCCCTAAACAATGAGCAGTTCTTC
TRBJ1-2,TRBV2,TRBD1,.,CASSEALRDRVYGYTF,TGTGCCAGCAGTGAAGCGCTTCGGGACAGAGTGTATGGCTACACCTTC
TRBJ2-1,TRBV10-3,TRBD2,.,CATHLAGGYNEQFF,TGTGCCACGCACCTAGCGGGGGGTTACAATGAGCAGTTCTTC
TRBJ2-4,TRBV6-6,TRBD1,.,CASSPTGTGVYGAKNIQYF,TGTGCCAGCAGTCCGACCGGGACAGGGGTTTATGGGGCCAAAAACATTCAGTACTTC
TRBJ2-3,TRBV7-9,.,.,CASSLVQGLTDTQYF,TGTGCCAGCAGCTTAGTCCAGGGCCTCACAGATACGCAGTATTTT
TRBJ2-3,TRBV11-2,.,.,CASSLGLATDTQYF,TGTGCCAGCAGCTTAGGCCTAGCAACAGATACGCAGTATTTT
TRBJ2-1,TRBV7-9,.,once,CASSLEYEQFF,TGTGCCAGCAGCCTCGAGTATGAGCAGTTCTTC
TRBJ1-5,TRBV21-1,.,.,CASKKQTPSNQPQHF,TGTGCCAGCAAAAAACAGACACCCAGCAATCAGCCCCAGCATTTT
TRBJ2-1,TRBV29-1,.,.,CSVLDTVGGEQFF,TGCAGCGTTCTGGACACCGTTGGGGGGGAGCAGTTCTTC
TRBJ1-2,TRBV12-3/TRBV12-4,TRBD1,.,CASIPGQGYGYTF,TGTGCCAGCATCCCTGGACAGGGGTATGGCTACACCTTC
TRBJ1-5,TRBV2,.,.,CASLNNRYSNQPQHF,TGTGCCAGCCTCAATAACAGATATAGCAATCAGCCCCAGCATTTT
TRBJ2-3,TRBV7-3,TRBD2,.,CASSLAGGRDTQYF,TGTGCCAGCAGTCTAGCGGGGGGTAGGGATACGCAGTATTTT
TRBJ2-1,TRBV7-2,.,.,CASSPGQTLYHEQFF,TGTGCCAGCAGCCCCGGACAGACCCTCTACCATGAGCAGTTCTTC
TRBJ2-1,TRBV6-5,TRBD2,few,CASKALAGYDNEQFF,TGTGCCAGCAAGGCGCTAGCGGGGTATGACAATGAGCAGTTCTTC
TRBJ1-1,TRBV5-6,TRBD1,.,CASSSYDRGEAFF,TGTGCCAGCAGCTCCTATGACAGGGGCGAAGCTTTCTTT
TRBJ2-3,TRBV10-2,.,.,CASSETVGAGNTQYF,TGCGCCAGCAGTGAGACGGTGGGAGCGGGTAATACGCAGTATTTT
TRBJ2-3,TRBV29-1,.,.,CSVGRTTDTQYF,TGCAGCGTGGGGAGGACCACAGATACGCAGTATTTT
TRBJ2-2,TRBV24-1,TRBD1,.,CATRSNRGTGELFF,TGTGCCACCAGGAGCAACAGGGGCACCGGGGAGCTGTTTTTT
TRBJ2-5,TRBV7-3,TRBD1,.,CASSLQGWKTQYF,TGTGCCAGCAGCCTACAGGGGTGGAAGACCCAGTACTTC
TRBJ2-4,TRBV7-4,TRBD1,.,CASSRDRGSSSNIQYF,TGTGCCAGCAGCAGGGACAGGGGGAGCTCGTCAAACATTCAGTACTTC
TRBJ2-5,TRBV20-1,TRBD2,.,CSASSGGPGETQYF,TGCAGTGCTAGTTCGGGGGGGCCGGGGGAGACCCAGTACTTC
TRBJ2-7,TRBV6-5,.,.,CASSRDRSGPEQYF,TGTGCCAGCAGTCGAGACAGGTCGGGACCCGAGCAGTACTTC
TRBJ1-2,TRBV6-6,.,.,CASSSSDSYLYGYTF,TGTGCCAGCAGTTCCTCCGACAGTTATCTCTATGGCTACACCTTC
TRBJ1-2,TRBV2,.,.,CASTASPRTATNYGYTF,TGTGCCAGCACCGCATCCCCCAGGACAGCTACTAACTATGGCTACACCTTC
TRBJ1-3,TRBV7-2,.,once,CASSLVGGPIGNTIYF,TGTGCCAGCAGCTTAGTGGGGGGGCCGATAGGAAACACCATATATTTT
TRBJ1-1,TRBV5-5,.,.,CASSLVREGDTEAFF,TGTGCCAGCAGCTTGGTCCGGGAGGGGGACACTGAAGCTTTCTTT
TRBJ1-1,TRBV6-4,.,.,CASSDSGDSTEAFF,TGTGCCAGCAGTGACTCAGGGGATTCGACTGAAGCTTTCTTT
TRBJ2-2,TRBV7-9,.,.,CASSPAGGSGELFF,TGTGCCAGCAGCCCCGCCGGGGGTTCCGGGGAGCTGTTTTTT
TRBJ1-2,TRBV7-2,.,once,CASSSQGGSYGYTF,TGTGCCAGCAGCTCCCAGGGAGGGTCCTATGGCTACACCTTC
TRBJ2-3,TRBV7-2,TRBD2,.,CASRRLAGGSDTQYF,TGTGCCAGCAGGAGACTAGCGGGGGGGTCAGATACGCAGTATTTT
TRBJ2-5,TRBV24-1,.,.,CATSDPTGGETQYF,TGTGCCACCAGTGACCCGACCGGAGGGGAGACCCAGTACTTC
TRBJ1-2,TRBV7-9,TRBD1,.,CASSLVTGAGYTF,TGTGCCAGCAGCTTAGTTACAGGGGCCGGCTACACCTTC
TRBJ1-5,TRBV21-1,.,.,CAGSEVSYQPQHF,TGTGCCGGGTCGGAGGTATCGTATCAGCCCCAGCATTTT
TRBJ2-1,TRBV6-1,.,.,CASSERGGTSYNEQFF,TGTGCCAGCAGTGAAAGGGGAGGAACTTCCTACAATGAGCAGTTCTTC
TRBJ2-7,TRBV3-1/TRBV3-2,.,.,CASSQGVGSPYEQYF,TGTGCCAGCAGCCAAGGGGTCGGGAGCCCCTACGAGCAGTACTTC